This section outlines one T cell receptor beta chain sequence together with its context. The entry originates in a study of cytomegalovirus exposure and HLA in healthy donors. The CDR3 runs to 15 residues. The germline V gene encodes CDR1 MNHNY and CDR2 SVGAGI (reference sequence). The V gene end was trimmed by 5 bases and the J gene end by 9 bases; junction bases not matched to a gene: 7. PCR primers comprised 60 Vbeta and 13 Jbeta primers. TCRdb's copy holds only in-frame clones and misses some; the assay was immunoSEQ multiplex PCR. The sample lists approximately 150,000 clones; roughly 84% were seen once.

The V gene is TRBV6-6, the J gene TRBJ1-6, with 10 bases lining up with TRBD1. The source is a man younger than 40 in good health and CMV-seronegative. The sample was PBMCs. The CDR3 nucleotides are TGTGCCAGCAGTCCTGGGACAGGGGACGGTTCACCCCTCCACTTT. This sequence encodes CASSPGTGDGSPLHF.